This is a list of T cell receptor beta chains from one sample in a study of metastatic and nonmetastatic thyroid tumors. TCRdb redid the clone calls on the PCR reads using MiXCR. Here the sample spans tens of thousands of clones, 3.5% to 5% being singletons. Sequencing was performed on blood. These receptors were taken from a female donor with papillary thyroid cancer or a benign thyroid nodule (not recorded which). Some clones in this sample may be carry-over from other donors' samples. CDR3s include the opening cysteine and the closing phenylalanine or tryptophan. D genes are given only for firm matches. Clone size is stated in some rows and not others, as once, few, many or a class when expanded.

v_call	clone_size	j_call	d_call	cdr3_nt	cdr3_aa
TRBV4-1	many	TRBJ2-1	TRBD2	TGCGCCAGCAGCCGAGTTGGTATGGGTAGCGGGAACAATGAGCAGTTCTTC	CASSRVGMGSGNNEQFF
TRBV7-6	many	TRBJ1-2	-	TGTGCCAGCAGCCCCACCCCCCGAAATAACTATGGCTACACCTTC	CASSPTPRNNYGYTF
TRBV19	many	TRBJ2-1	-	TGTGCCAGTAGTATGGGGACTCTCATGGATGAGCAGTTCTTC	CASSMGTLMDEQFF
TRBV7-9	few	TRBJ2-3	-	TGTGCCTCCAGGGGGGGTTCCACAGATACGCAGTATTTT	CASRGGSTDTQYF
TRBV5-1	-	TRBJ1-1	-	TGCGCCAGCAGCTTGGACAACGACAGCGAAGCTTTCTTT	CASSLDNDSEAFF
TRBV20-1	many	TRBJ2-1	TRBD2	TGCAGTGCTAGACTAAGACTAGCGGTCTACAATGAGCAGTTCTTC	CSARLRLAVYNEQFF
TRBV2	-	TRBJ2-4	TRBD1	TGTGCCACCAGGAAGGCAGGGGGCTTTACCAAAAACATTCAGTACTTC	CATRKAGGFTKNIQYF
TRBV10-1	many	TRBJ2-3	-	TGCGCCAGCAGTGAAGCGGAGGCTAGCACAGATACGCAGTATTTT	CASSEAEASTDTQYF
TRBV12-5	-	TRBJ2-1	-	TGTGCTAGTGTCTCCGGGTTAGCGGACTTCAAAGAGCAGTTCTTC	CASVSGLADFKEQFF
TRBV9	-	TRBJ1-2	-	TGTGCCAGCAGCGTAGGCGGCCAGCGTGGCTACACCTTC	CASSVGGQRGYTF
TRBV20-1	many	TRBJ2-1	TRBD2	TGCAGTGCTATAAACCGGGGCGGGAGCTCCTACAATGAGCAGTGCTTC	CSAINRGGSSYNEQCF
TRBV4-1	many	TRBJ2-7	TRBD2	TGCGCCAGCAGCCCCGGGACTAGCGGTTACGAGCAGTACTTC	CASSPGTSGYEQYF
TRBV4-1	-	TRBJ2-3	TRBD2	TGCGCCAGCAGCCCCCTAGCGGCTAGCACAGATACGCAGTATTTT	CASSPLAASTDTQYF
TRBV4-2	many	TRBJ2-7	TRBD2	TGTGCCAGCAGCCAAGAAGCGGGAGGGCCTGATGAGCAGTACTTC	CASSQEAGGPDEQYF
TRBV6-5	few	TRBJ1-5	-	TGTGCCAGCAGTTACTCCTGGGCCCAGGAACCAAATCAGCCCCAGCATTTT	CASSYSWAQEPNQPQHF
TRBV6-1	-	TRBJ2-7	-	TGTGCCAGCATGCCGAGGGCCGCCGGAGACTACGAGCAGTACTTC	CASMPRAAGDYEQYF
TRBV4-1	many	TRBJ1-6	-	TGCGCCAGCAGCCAAGAGGTTGGAACAGGAGGTTCACCCCTCCACTTT	CASSQEVGTGGSPLHF
TRBV6-1	-	TRBJ2-7	TRBD1	TGTGCCAGCAGGACCCCCCAGGGACAGACCTACGAGCAGTACTTC	CASRTPQGQTYEQYF
TRBV10-1	few	TRBJ2-7	-	TGCGCCAGCAGTGACAATACCTACGAGCAGTACTTC	CASSDNTYEQYF
TRBV24-1	few	TRBJ2-2	TRBD2	TGTGCCACCAGTGACCCGGGAGGGATGAACACCGGGGAGCTGTTTTTT	CATSDPGGMNTGELFF
TRBV19	many	TRBJ2-7	TRBD1	TGTGCCAGTAGTATAGCTACCTCGACAGGGTATGTGGACGAGCAGTACTTC	CASSIATSTGYVDEQYF
TRBV11-3	few	TRBJ1-3	-	TGTGCCAGCAGCTTAGAGGTGGTTCCTGGAAACACCATATATTTT	CASSLEVVPGNTIYF
TRBV19	-	TRBJ1-1	-	TGTGCCAGTAGTTTAAGAGGGGAACCGCTAACTGAAGCTTTCTTT	CASSLRGEPLTEAFF
TRBV6-1	many	TRBJ2-5	TRBD2	TGTGCCATCATCACGGGGAGGGGACCCCCGGGACTAGCGGGCCTCCAAGAGACCCAGTACTTC	CAIITGRGPPGLAGLQETQYF
TRBV7-2	many	TRBJ2-1	TRBD2	TGTGCCAGCAGCTGGACTAGCGGGAGTAGGGATGAGCAGTTCTTC	CASSWTSGSRDEQFF
TRBV2	many	TRBJ1-4	TRBD1	TGTGCCAGCAGAACCGGGACAGGGGGCGCCGTAACTAATGAAAAACTGTTTTTT	CASRTGTGGAVTNEKLFF
TRBV6-2/TRBV6-3	-	TRBJ1-1	TRBD1	TGTGCCAGCACGGACAGGGTAGGGACAACTTTTGCTGAAGCTTTCTTT	CASTDRVGTTFAEAFF
TRBV6-5	-	TRBJ2-7	-	TGTGCCAGCAGTTACTCTATCGGTGACTATTACGAGCAGTACTTC	CASSYSIGDYYEQYF
TRBV28	-	TRBJ2-7	-	TGTGTCAGCAGTTTTGCGGCAGGGCCCCTCTACGAGCAGTACTTC	CVSSFAAGPLYEQYF
TRBV7-9	many	TRBJ2-5	-	TGTGCCAGCAGCTTATTCAGCGGCCAAGAGACCCAGTACTTC	CASSLFSGQETQYF
TRBV12-3/TRBV12-4	many	TRBJ2-7	-	TGTGCCAGCAGTTTTTCCCCCCCGGGGGAGCAGTACTTC	CASSFSPPGEQYF
TRBV4-1	many	TRBJ2-3	-	TGCGCCAGCAGCCATATAGGCGTAGATACGCAGTATTTT	CASSHIGVDTQYF
TRBV20-1	many	TRBJ1-2	-	TGCAGTGCTAGTGAGGGGGGGATTGTTGGCTACACCTTC	CSASEGGIVGYTF
TRBV24-1	-	TRBJ1-5	TRBD1	TGTGCCACCAGTCGGAGGGGGCGCAATCAGCCCCAGCATTTT	CATSRRGRNQPQHF
TRBV2	few	TRBJ2-1	TRBD2	TGTGCCAGCAGTTGGACTAGCTCCTACAATGAGCAGTTCTTC	CASSWTSSYNEQFF
TRBV6-5	few	TRBJ1-6	-	TGTGCCAGCAGTTACTCAGGAGGAGATTCGGCCCTCCACTTT	CASSYSGGDSALHF
TRBV7-2	many	TRBJ2-1	-	TGTGCCAGCAGCTCTGGTCTGTGGACGGGGGTTAGGCAGCAGTTCTTC	CASSSGLWTGVRQQFF
TRBV29-1	many	TRBJ1-2	-	TGCAGCACTTACTCCAGGGTTAGCGACGGCTACACCTTC	CSTYSRVSDGYTF
TRBV6-1	few	TRBJ1-1	TRBD1	TGTGCCAGCACCACAGGGGGGCCGTTGAACACTGAAGCTTTCTTT	CASTTGGPLNTEAFF
TRBV6-1	medium-sized	TRBJ2-3	TRBD1	TGTGCCAGCAGGGGGACAGGTACAGATACGCAGTATTTT	CASRGTGTDTQYF
TRBV20-1	few	TRBJ2-7	TRBD1	TGCAGTGCTGATACAGGGGGCTACGAGCAGTACTTC	CSADTGGYEQYF
TRBV25-1	-	TRBJ1-2	-	TGTGCCAGCAGTGAATGGAGTGGCGAGGCTCGGGGAGGCTACACCTTC	CASSEWSGEARGGYTF
TRBV2	many	TRBJ2-6	-	TGTGCCAGCACTCTCCCCTCAGGGGCTGGGGCCAACGTCCTGACTTTC	CASTLPSGAGANVLTF
TRBV7-9	many	TRBJ2-7	-	TGTGCCAGCAGCCAGGCCTCGGGACCTATAGACTTC	CASSQASGPIDF
TRBV6-1	-	TRBJ2-3	TRBD1	TGTGCCAGCATTGAGGGGGCCGGTGATAAGCAGTATTTT	CASIEGAGDKQYF
TRBV6-1	medium-sized	TRBJ2-1	TRBD2	TGTGCCAGCAGACTGGGACTAGCGGGTAACAATGAGCAGTTCTTC	CASRLGLAGNNEQFF
TRBV20-1	many	TRBJ2-4	-	TGCAGTGCCAGGACGGTGAACATTCAGTACTTC	CSARTVNIQYF
TRBV12-3/TRBV12-4	medium-sized	TRBJ1-2	-	TGTGCCAGCAGGCCTTTTACAGGGTTTTCTGGCTACACCTTC	CASRPFTGFSGYTF
TRBV7-9	few	TRBJ2-2	TRBD1	TGTGCCAGCAGCCGTGAGTGGACAGGGAACACCGGGGAGCTGTTTTTT	CASSREWTGNTGELFF
TRBV6-1	-	TRBJ2-7	-	TGTGCCAGCAGGGGACCTAGGTCTTGGAGCTTC	CASRGPRSWSF
TRBV18	-	TRBJ2-7	TRBD1	TGTGCCAGCTCACCTAGTTTTGGGACAGGGGCCTACGAGCAGTACTTC	CASSPSFGTGAYEQYF
TRBV3-1	many	TRBJ2-7	-	TGTGTCAGCAGCCAATATGGGGACAACTCCTACGAGCAGTACTTC	CVSSQYGDNSYEQYF
TRBV5-1	many	TRBJ1-1	-	TGCGCCAGCAGCCATCCGGACAGATTGAACACTGAAGCTTTCTTT	CASSHPDRLNTEAFF